This T cell receptor (beta chain) is from a study of human T cells and chemical hapten exposure. The overall study: Upper back patch tests used 0.01% DPC, scored after 6 days.

Time point meaning: patch test 1, 2 weeks after DPC sensitization. Indicated treatment: therapeutic diphenylcyclopropenone sensitization with weekly scalp DPC. This clonotype was seen only a few times. TCRdb passed the RACE reads through MiXCR, listing each CDR3 protein once. The data contain over 45,000 distinct CDR3 sequences, about 9% of them seen just once; the ten biggest clones take up about an eighth. CDR1 is SGHTA, CDR2 FQGNSA, per germline. This CDR3 is 16 amino acids long. J was trimmed by 3 bases and V by 1 base; bases with no gene match: 4. This sample comprised whole blood, obtained in connection with sensitization to the hapten diphenylcyclopropenone (DPC). The clonotype comes from a woman aged 40-49 years with alopecia areata. Some clones in this sample may be carry-over from other donors' samples. The chain has TRBV7-2 and TRBJ2-1; 9 bases agree with TRBD2. This chain's CDR3 is CASSLGLAGHYNEQFF. CDR3 sequence (DNA): TGTGCCAGCAGCTTAGGGCTAGCGGGACACTACAATGAGCAGTTCTTC.